This TCR beta chain was observed in a study of monozygotic twins with inflammatory bowel disease. General study points: IBD-affected twins scored below their healthy co-twins in TCRbeta diversity (inverse Simpson).

TCR libraries each used approximately 4,000 ng of total RNA. Investigators made cDNA in eight separate reactions per sample. TCRdb reprocessed the 5' RACE reads, with one entry per CDR3 protein and no DNA. The table lists under 200,000 distinct CDR3 sequences. Note on this clonotype: Its antigen is not identified.

This CDR3 region has 12 residues. The germline V gene has CDR1 LGHDT and CDR2 YNNKEL (reference sequence). This rearrangement joins TRBV3-1 to TRBJ2-3; TCRdb's assignment of TRBD1 cannot be checked, as there is no DNA. Sequenced: blood. The sequence was obtained from a human donor with ulcerative colitis or Crohn's disease, or a healthy co-twin of an affected twin (not recorded which). CDR3 sequence reads: CASSPDPGTQYF.